A few counts support the clone carrying this TCR beta chain. This specimen comes from a study of patients and donors after allogeneic stem cell transplantation. TCRdb re-analysed the RT-PCR reads in MiXCR, keeping a single row per CDR3 protein. The repertoire consists of approximately 170,000 distinct CDR3 sequences, with nearly 25% occurring once and the leading ten covering 25% to 30%. CDR3 size: 11 residues. Germline lookup yields CDR1 LGHNA and CDR2 YNFKEQ. The ends were cut back, 3 bases at V and 6 bases at J, with 3 bases in the middle. This TCR came from a human donor who was either an allogeneic HSCT recipient or a stem cell or donor lymphocyte infusion donor (not recorded which). It is not recorded whose cells these are; they may come from a transplant donor. The sequenced material came from blood, either unsorted or a sorted T cell fraction (not recorded which). The chain uses TRBV4-2 and TRBJ1-3; D unresolved. CDR3 region: CASSHENTIYF. CDR3 nucleotides: TGTGCCAGCAGCCATGAAAACACCATATATTTT.